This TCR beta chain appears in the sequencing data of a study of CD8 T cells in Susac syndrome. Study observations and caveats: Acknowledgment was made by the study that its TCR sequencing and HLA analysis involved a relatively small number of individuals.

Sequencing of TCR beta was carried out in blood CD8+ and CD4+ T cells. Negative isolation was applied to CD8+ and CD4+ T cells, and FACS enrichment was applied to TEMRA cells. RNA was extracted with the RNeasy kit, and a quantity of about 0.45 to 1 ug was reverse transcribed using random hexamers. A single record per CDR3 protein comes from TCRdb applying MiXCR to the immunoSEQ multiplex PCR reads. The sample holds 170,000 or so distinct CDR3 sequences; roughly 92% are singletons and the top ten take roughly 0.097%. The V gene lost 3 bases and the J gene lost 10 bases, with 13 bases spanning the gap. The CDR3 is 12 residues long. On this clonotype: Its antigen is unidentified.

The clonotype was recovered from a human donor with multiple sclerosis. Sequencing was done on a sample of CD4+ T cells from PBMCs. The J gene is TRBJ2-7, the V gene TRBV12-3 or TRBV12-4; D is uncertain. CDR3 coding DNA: TGTGCCAGCAGTTTCGGACCCGCCCCACAGTACTTC. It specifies CASSFGPAPQYF.